These 18 T cell receptor beta chains were sequenced from one sample in a study of beta chain bispecific antibodies for T cell cancers. Points from the study as a whole: Normal T cells contributed less of the targeted TRBV signal than the leukemia cells did.

Expansion lasted 3 days, with either anti-CD3 antibody OKT3 or CD3/CD28 beads. TCRdb re-derived calls from the 5' RACE reads in MiXCR, one entry per CDR3 protein. The data show about 20,000 distinct CDR3 sequences, roughly 2.6% seen once. The antigens for these receptors are not known. The specimen was healthy donor T cells cultured with leukemia cells. These receptors were taken from a human donor in good health. Some clones in this sample may be carry-over from other donors' samples.

This clonotype has more than one count but fewer than ten. The chain carries TRBV27 and TRBJ1-5; D unresolved. Trimming cost V 5 bases and J 0 bases, with 8 bases left between them. The CDR3 totals 14 residues. CDR1 is MNHEY, CDR2 SMNVEV, per germline (reference sequence). CDR3 sequence: CASSSRVSNQPQHF. The DNA of the CDR3 is TGTGCCAGCAGTAGCCGGGTTAGCAATCAGCCCCAGCATTTT.

Concerning this clonotype: A read error is possible here, since a much larger clone lies one base away. The J gene is TRBJ2-3, the V gene TRBV9; TRBD1 agrees at 7 bases. This CDR3 has 16 amino acids. Per the germline V gene, CDR1 is SGDLS and CDR2 is YYNGEE. CDR3 DNA sequence: TGTGCCAGCAGCGTAGACAGGGGTCAGGGCACAGATTCGCAGTATTTT. Translation gives CASSVDRGQGTDSQYF.

This clonotype was recorded many times. The chain recombines TRBV5-1 with TRBJ1-2; D is undetermined. Germline values: CDR1 SGHRS, CDR2 YFSETQ. This CDR3 has 13 amino acids. V was cut by 0 bases and J by 4 bases, with 7 bases left in between. The CDR3 spells CASSLEGGYGYTF. The CDR3, as DNA: TGCGCCAGCAGCTTGGAGGGTGGCTATGGCTACACCTTC.

This clonotype was observed at least ten times. The chain carries TRBV27 and TRBJ1-2; perhaps TRBD1 as D (5 bases). Germline CDR1 reads MNHEY; CDR2 reads SMNVEV (reference sequence). The CDR3 sequence is 13 residues long. Trimming removed 5 bases from V and 4 bases from J, with 11 bases in between. The CDR3 DNA sequence: TGTGCCAGCAGTCATGGGGCGCTCTATGGCTACACCTTC. As protein: CASSHGALYGYTF.

This clonotype was found many times. V and J are TRBV13 and TRBJ2-3; D may correspond to TRBD1 or TRBD2 (6 bases each). Germline values: CDR1 PRHDT, CDR2 FYEKMQ (reference sequence). The V and J ends lost 6 bases and 6 bases respectively, with 16 bases between them. The CDR3 consists of 14 residues. In DNA form, the CDR3 reads TGTGCCAGCAGAAAACGGGGGCCCGGGGATACGCAGTATTTT. Translating gives CASRKRGPGDTQYF.

This clonotype has just a few counts. V usage is TRBV2 and J usage is TRBJ2-5; no firm D call. Germline lookup yields CDR1 SNHLY and CDR2 FYNNEI. V was trimmed by 2 bases and J by 2 bases, leaving 12 bases between them. This CDR3 is built from 15 residues. The CDR3 loop reads CASSENLQLQETQYF. The CDR3 coding sequence is TGTGCCAGCAGTGAAAATTTGCAGCTACAAGAGACCCAGTACTTC.

The chain has TRBV6-1 and TRBJ2-7; 7 bases fit TRBD1. This CDR3 is 15 amino acids long. After removal of 4 bases from V and 4 bases from J, the junction contained 10 bases not matched to a gene. The germline gives CDR1 MNHNS, CDR2 SASEGT. In nucleotides, the CDR3 is TGTGCCAGCAGTGGGGGACAGATCCCTTCTTACGAGCAGTACTTC. Amino acid sequence: CASSGGQIPSYEQYF.

The rearrangement links TRBV11-2 to TRBJ2-1; perhaps TRBD2 as D (5 bases). Gene TRBJ2-7 matches the end of the DNA better, so the J call may be wrong. The CDR3 is 17 amino acids. From germline, CDR1 is SGHAT and CDR2 FQNNGV. The CDR3 nucleotides are TGTGCCAGCAGCCCCCCCGGGGTTCGGAGCTCCTACAATGAGCAGTACTTC. Protein product: CASSPPGVRSSYNEQYF.

This clonotype was observed many times. The chain recombines TRBV5-1 with TRBJ2-7; D unclear. The CDR3 has 14 amino acids. Germline CDR1 reads SGHRS; CDR2 reads YFSETQ. Trimming cost V 2 bases and J 2 bases, with 11 bases left between them. The CDR3 loop is CASSLTGRAYEQYF. The DNA for the CDR3 is TGCGCCAGCAGCTTAACTGGTAGGGCCTACGAGCAGTACTTC.

This clonotype was recorded a few times. The J gene is TRBJ2-5, the V gene TRBV5-6, with 7 bases lining up with TRBD2. The germline V gene encodes CDR1 SGHDT and CDR2 YYEEEE. CDR3 length: 15 amino acids. With 0 bases clipped from V and 2 bases from J, the junction kept 4 bases outside the gene matches. The CDR3 coding sequence is TGTGCCAGCAGCTTGGCCTGGGGAGGGCAAGAGACCCAGTACTTC. This codes for CASSLAWGGQETQYF. Complete variable domain (other parts from reference TRBV5-6 and TRBJ2-5): DAGVTQSPTHLIKTRGQQVTLRCSPKSGHDTVSWYQQALGQGPQFIFQYYEEEERQRGNFPDRFSGHQFPNYSSELNVNALLLGDSALYLCASSLAWGGQETQYFGPGTRLLVL.

This chain joins TRBV4-2 and TRBJ2-1; D unresolved. Germline V lookup: CDR1 LGHNA, CDR2 YNFKEQ. V lost 3 bases to trimming and J lost 0 bases, with 9 bases between them. This CDR3 contains 15 residues. Here the CDR3 DNA reads TGTGCCAGCAGCCAGACCAGCGTCTCCTACAATGAGCAGTTCTTC. It specifies CASSQTSVSYNEQFF.

This clonotype was found many times. The J gene is TRBJ2-5, the V gene TRBV20-1; 12 bases are a match to TRBD1. Germline values: CDR1 DFQATT, CDR2 SNEGSKA (reference sequence). The CDR3 has 15 amino acids. The junction had 8 bases not matched to a gene; V was cut back by 4 bases and J by 5 bases. The CDR3 is CSAIPGQGALETQYF. CDR3 nucleotide sequence: TGCAGTGCTATCCCGGGACAGGGGGCGCTCGAGACCCAGTACTTC.

This clonotype was observed at least ten times. The J gene is TRBJ1-5, the V gene TRBV10-2; TRBD1 matches at 10 bases. Germline loops: CDR1 WSHSY, CDR2 SAAADI. The CDR3 is 15 amino acids. V lost 5 bases to trimming and J lost 6 bases; unmatched junction nucleotides: 7. CDR3 sequence: CASSQDRDRGQPQHF. The CDR3 coding sequence is TGCGCCAGCAGTCAAGACCGGGACAGGGGTCAGCCCCAGCATTTT.

This clonotype is categorized as medium-sized (0.01 to 0.1%). This chain joins TRBV28 and TRBJ2-5; the D is unclear. In germline, CDR1 is MDHEN, CDR2 SYDVKM. The CDR3 totals 15 residues. The germline V and J ends were trimmed by 4 bases and 2 bases, with 14 bases remaining between them. The chain's CDR3 is CASSSYDLQQETQYF. CDR3 nucleotide sequence: TGTGCCAGCAGTTCATACGACCTCCAACAAGAGACCCAGTACTTC. The complete variable domain, with remaining parts taken from reference TRBV28 and TRBJ2-5, reads DVKVTQSSRYLVKRTGEKVFLECVQDMDHENMFWYRQDPGLGLRLIYFSYDVKMKEKGDIPEGYSVSREKKERFSLILESASTNQTSMYLCASSSYDLQQETQYFGPGTRLLVL.

The table lists this clonotype with many counts. The chain is built from TRBV5-1 and TRBJ2-7; D gene ambiguous. This CDR3 region has 14 residues. Germline V gene lookup returns CDR1 SGHRS and CDR2 YFSETQ. Trimming left V 1 base short and J 1 base short, with 9 bases between. The CDR3 protein is CASSLLQESYEQYF. The DNA for the CDR3 is TGCGCCAGCAGCTTGTTGCAGGAGTCCTACGAGCAGTACTTC.

In this sample, this clonotype turned up a few times. This sequence joins TRBV6-6 and TRBJ1-6; D gene ambiguous. The CDR3 length is 19 residues. Trimming removed 0 bases from V and 14 bases from J, with 29 bases in between. CDR1 is MNHNY and CDR2 is SVGAGI in the germline V gene (reference sequence). CDR3 nucleotides: TGTGCCAGCAGTTACTCAAATGCGGCCCTGACCGACCCGGACGTCACCCTCCACTTT. Encoded protein: CASSYSNAALTDPDVTLHF.

This clonotype showed up many times. This chain connects TRBV27 to TRBJ2-7, with TRBD1 as a possible D gene (7 bases). Per germline, CDR1 MNHEY and CDR2 SMNVEV (reference sequence). V was shortened by 5 bases and J by 0 bases, with 11 bases between the two germline ends. This CDR3 is 14 amino acids long. This CDR3 reads CASSPQGGSYEQYF. Written as DNA, the CDR3 is TGTGCCAGCAGTCCCCAGGGGGGCTCCTACGAGCAGTACTTC.

The chain has TRBV18 and TRBJ1-6, with TRBD1 matching over 7 bases. The CDR3 is 15 residues long. Trimming removed 3 bases from V and 10 bases from J; junction bases left unmatched: 9. Per germline, CDR1 KGHSH and CDR2 LQKENI. CDR3: CASSPRGTVGSPLHF. As DNA, the CDR3 is TGTGCCAGCTCACCGAGGGGGACAGTGGGATCACCCCTCCACTTT.